These 32 T cell receptor beta chains originate from one sample sequenced in a study of T cell responses to AZD1222 COVID-19 vaccine. Profiled with immunoSEQ multiplex PCR; TCRdb holds only in-frame clones, not every one. The sample includes 180,000 or so clones, 85% to 95% of them seen just once. The sample was peripheral blood, taken on day 0 of AZD1222 vaccination. These receptors all come from an adult in good health.

There are a few counts of this clone. The V and J genes are TRBV24-1 and TRBJ2-1; D remains ambiguous. Germline V gives CDR1 KGHDR, CDR2 SFDVKD. V was clipped by 7 bases and J by 7 bases, with 7 bases between them. CDR3 length: 11 residues. Here the CDR3 reads CATSTSNEQFF. CDR3 DNA: TGTGCCACCAGCACATCGAATGAGCAGTTCTTC.

The chain has TRBV12-3 or TRBV12-4 and TRBJ1-2; D may be TRBD1 (5 bases). The CDR3 has 12 amino acids. Trimming took off 6 bases at V and 7 bases at J, with 12 bases between the two ends. CDR3 nucleotides: TGTGCCAGCAGCTTCAGGGTTGGTGGCTACACCTTC. Encoded protein: CASSFRVGGYTF.

The genes are TRBV12-2 and TRBJ2-3; the tabulated D call, TRBD1, remains unverified against the DNA. TRBV12-2 is annotated as a pseudogene. This CDR3 comprises 15 residues. In nucleotides, the CDR3 is TGTGCAAGTCGCTCCAGACAGGAAGGGACAGATACGCAGTATTTT. Translating it yields CASRSRQEGTDTQYF.

The V gene is TRBV19, the J gene TRBJ2-1, with TRBD2 as a possible D gene (6 bases). Trimming removed 4 bases from V and 2 bases from J, with 12 bases in between. CDR1 is LNHDA and CDR2 is SQIVND in the germline V gene (reference sequence). There are 15 residues in the CDR3. In DNA form, the CDR3 reads TGTGCCAGTAGTAGCGGGAACGTCCCCTACAATGAGCAGTTCTTC. This sequence encodes CASSSGNVPYNEQFF.

The CDR3 DNA follows: TGCGCCAGCAGCCAAGTAATTTGGGGGGCATTGATTCACGAAGAAGCTTTCTTT. Its protein product is CASSQVIWGALIHEEAFF. The rearrangement links TRBV4-1 to TRBJ1-1; maybe TRBD1 (6 bases). CDR3 size: 18 residues. Germline CDR1 reads MGHRA; CDR2 reads YSYEKL. The V gene lost 1 base and the J gene lost 8 bases, with 26 bases spanning the gap.

This clone appeared a single time. Other nucleotide sequences in the sample specify the same CDR3. V is TRBV18 and J is TRBJ1-1, with 8 bases that match TRBD1. The CDR3 sequence is 15 residues long. With 3 bases clipped from V and 2 bases from J, the junction kept 5 bases outside the gene matches. The germline V gene has CDR1 KGHSH and CDR2 LQKENI. CDR3 in DNA: TGTGCCAGCTCACCGAGTGGACAGGGCAACACTGAAGCTTTCTTT. Translating gives CASSPSGQGNTEAFF. Full variable domain (remainder filled in from reference TRBV18 and TRBJ1-1): NAGVMQNPRHLVRRRGQEARLRCSPMKGHSHVYWYRQLPEEGLKFMVYLQKENIIDESGMPKERFSAEFPKEGPSILRIQQVVRGDSAAYFCASSPSGQGNTEAFFGQGTRLTVV.

The J gene is TRBJ2-6, the V gene TRBV28, with D unresolved. V was cut by 4 bases and J by 0 bases, with 7 bases left in between. The V gene's germline CDR1 is MDHEN and CDR2 SYDVKM. CDR3 length: 15 amino acids. The chain's CDR3 is CASSYSGSGANVLTF. The CDR3 DNA reads as TGTGCCAGCAGTTACAGTGGCTCTGGGGCCAACGTCCTGACTTTC.

V gene TRBV3-1 (or the pseudogene TRBV3-2) combines with J gene TRBJ2-7; tentatively, D is TRBD1 or TRBD2 (7 bases each). This CDR3 has 15 residues. Germline V gene sequence: CDR1 LGHDT, CDR2 YNNKEL (reference sequence). The germline V and J ends were trimmed by 4 bases and 3 bases, with 16 bases remaining between them. CDR3 amino acids: CASSPTGREVYEQYF. In DNA, the CDR3 is TGTGCCAGCAGCCCGACAGGGAGGGAGGTCTACGAGCAGTACTTC.

This clone was detected only once. The J gene is TRBJ1-1, the V gene TRBV2; D gene ambiguous. With 5 bases removed from V and 0 bases from J, the gap between germline ends came to 13 bases. This CDR3 is built from 15 residues. The germline gives CDR1 SNHLY, CDR2 FYNNEI. DNA for the CDR3: TGTGCCAGCAGTAAAACATGGGGATTGAACACTGAAGCTTTCTTT. It encodes CASSKTWGLNTEAFF.

This clone has more than one count but fewer than ten. V is TRBV4-1 and J is TRBJ1-5; TRBD1 is a possible D gene (6 bases). Germline V lookup: CDR1 MGHRA, CDR2 YSYEKL. The V and J ends lost 0 bases and 6 bases respectively, with 15 bases between them. The CDR3 is made up of 16 amino acids. CDR3 sequence reads: CASSQERTGRVQPQHF. The DNA for the CDR3 is TGCGCCAGCAGCCAAGAGAGAACAGGGAGGGTTCAGCCCCAGCATTTT.

The genes are TRBV12-3 or TRBV12-4 and TRBJ2-1; D unresolved. Trimming removed 8 bases from V and 8 bases from J, with 10 bases in between. The CDR3 extends over 11 amino acids. CDR3 region: CASASIDEQFF. DNA of the CDR3: TGTGCCAGCGCTTCGATCGATGAGCAGTTCTTC.

This clone was recorded once. This chain's CDR3 is CASSFPRASAYNEQFF. The CDR3, as DNA: TGTGCCAGCTCATTTCCCCGGGCCTCGGCGTACAATGAGCAGTTCTTC. This chain connects TRBV18 to TRBJ2-1; D gene uncertain. Trimming removed 5 bases from V and 4 bases from J, with 18 bases in between. The V gene's germline CDR1 is KGHSH and CDR2 LQKENI. The CDR3 totals 16 residues.

This chain connects TRBV11-2 to TRBJ1-2; D gene unclear. CDR1 and CDR2 (germline): SGHAT, FQNNGV. This CDR3 has 13 amino acids. The V end was cut by 0 bases, the J end by 8 bases, with 10 bases between. The DNA for the CDR3 is TGTGCCAGCAGCTTAGATCCGGGTAGGGGCTACACCTTC. Translating it yields CASSLDPGRGYTF.

This clone was recorded once. V gene TRBV6-5 combines with J gene TRBJ2-3; D might be TRBD2 (6 bases). From germline, CDR1 is MNHEY and CDR2 SVGAGI. Between the trimmed V and J ends, which lost 7 bases and 8 bases, there was a span of 13 bases. CDR3 size: 12 residues. The CDR3 nucleotides are TGTGCCAGCACTCGGGAGTCGACTACGCAGTATTTT. This encodes CASTRESTTQYF.

This chain joins TRBV6-6 and TRBJ2-7, with D tentatively TRBD1 (6 bases). The germline CDR1 and CDR2 sequences are MNHNY and SVGAGI (reference sequence). Deletions cut 6 bases from V and 0 bases from J, with 15 bases between. The CDR3 extends over 15 amino acids. The CDR3 coding sequence is TGTGCCAGCAGCCCAGGGACAAAGAGCTCCTACGAGCAGTACTTC. It specifies CASSPGTKSSYEQYF.

The rearrangement uses TRBV6-5 and TRBJ1-2; D not certain. The V end lost 6 bases, the J end lost 6 bases, and 17 bases lay between the germline ends. This CDR3 has 14 amino acids. CDR1 and CDR2 (germline): MNHEY, SVGAGI. The DNA of the CDR3 is TGTGCCAGCAGCCCAGTGCGGTATGATGATGGCTACACCTTC. This translates into CASSPVRYDDGYTF.

The chain couples TRBV2 to TRBJ1-5; 11 nucleotides align to TRBD1. The CDR3 contains 14 residues. The V segment lost 5 bases and the J segment 5 bases; nucleotides outside the gene matches: 2. Germline-derived CDR1 and CDR2 are SNHLY and FYNNEI. This CDR3 is CASSTGQGDQPQHF. The CDR3 DNA reads TGTGCCAGCAGTACGGGACAGGGGGATCAGCCCCAGCATTTT. The complete variable domain, with remaining parts taken from reference TRBV2 and TRBJ1-5, reads EPEVTQTPSHQVTQMGQEVILRCVPISNHLYFYWYRQILGQKVEFLVSFYNNEISEKSEIFDDQFSVERPDGSNFTLKIRSTKLEDSAMYFCASSTGQGDQPQHFGDGTRLSIL.

V is TRBV7-9 and J is TRBJ2-7, with D perhaps matching TRBD1 or TRBD2 (5 bases each). This CDR3 spans 13 amino acids. Trimming took off 5 bases at V and 4 bases at J, with 12 bases between the two ends. The germline V gene encodes CDR1 SEHNR and CDR2 FQNEAQ (reference sequence). The CDR3 region has the DNA TGTGCCAGCAGCGCCCCCGGGGCATACGAGCAGTACTTC. Translated, it gives CASSAPGAYEQYF.

J is TRBJ1-1 and V is TRBV5-4, with TRBD1 matching over 7 bases. The CDR3 has 17 residues. Germline CDR1 is SGHNT and CDR2 is YYREEE (reference sequence). Trimming at V came to 4 bases and at J to 3 bases, leaving 15 bases not matched to a gene. CDR3 loop: CASSTGQKRGWDTEAFF. CDR3 DNA sequence: TGTGCCAGCAGCACGGGACAGAAAAGGGGTTGGGACACTGAAGCTTTCTTT.

The chain's CDR3 is CASSLKHGEQYF. Here the CDR3 DNA reads TGCGCCAGCAGCCTAAAACACGGCGAGCAGTACTTC. This rearrangement joins TRBV4-1 to TRBJ2-7; D gene ambiguous. Trimming left V 4 bases short and J 6 bases short, with 10 bases between. The germline V gene has CDR1 MGHRA and CDR2 YSYEKL. This CDR3 comprises 12 residues.

J is TRBJ2-3 and V is TRBV6-5, with 9 bases identical to TRBD2. Per the germline V gene, CDR1 is MNHEY and CDR2 is SVGAGI. Trimming cost V 6 bases and J 6 bases; bases outside gene matches: 10. This CDR3 has 15 residues. For the CDR3, the DNA is TGTGCCAGCAGGGCCCAGCGGGGGGAAGGGGATACGCAGTATTTT. Translation gives CASRAQRGEGDTQYF.

V is TRBV15 and J is TRBJ1-1; no definite D call. This CDR3 has 12 residues. Germline V gene sequence: CDR1 LNHNV, CDR2 YYDKDF (reference sequence). V dropped 1 base and J dropped 4 bases, with 4 bases sitting between them. CDR3 DNA sequence: TGTGCCACCAGCAGAGGGGCCACTGAAGCTTTCTTT. The encoded protein is CATSRGATEAFF.

This rearrangement joins TRBV27 to TRBJ1-6; 9 bases map to TRBD1. The CDR3 is 11 residues long. The V gene end was trimmed by 11 bases and the J gene end by 13 bases; junction bases not matched to a gene: 6. CDR1 is MNHEY and CDR2 is SMNVEV in the germline V gene (reference sequence). CDR3 loop: CASKGQGPLHF. The CDR3 region has the DNA TGTGCCTCCAAGGGACAGGGCCCCCTCCACTTT.

This sequence joins TRBV5-1 and TRBJ1-1, with 8 bases identical to TRBD1. This CDR3 is built from 15 residues. Losses at the gene ends were 4 bases for V and 4 bases for J; bases not matched to a gene: 9. CDR1 and CDR2 from the germline V gene are SGHRS and YFSETQ. The DNA for the CDR3 is TGCGCCAGCAGCGCCCAGGGACAGGAGAGCACTGAAGCTTTCTTT. Translation: CASSAQGQESTEAFF.

The J gene is TRBJ1-1, the V gene TRBV9; tentative D call: TRBD1 (6 bases). This CDR3 contains 14 residues. The ends were cut back, 2 bases at V and 1 base at J, with 9 bases in the middle. CDR1 is SGDLS, CDR2 YYNGEE, per germline. The CDR3 sequence is CASSVGHKNTEAFF. The CDR3 DNA sequence: TGTGCCAGCAGCGTGGGACATAAGAACACTGAAGCTTTCTTT.

The genes are TRBV6-1 and TRBJ1-5; tentatively, D is TRBD1 (6 bases). Trimming took 2 bases from V and 4 from J, leaving 9 bases between them. Per the germline V gene, CDR1 is MNHNS and CDR2 is SASEGT. The CDR3 totals 14 residues. The DNA for the CDR3 is TGTGCCAGCAGTGAACAGGGGTGGAATCAGCCCCAGCATTTT. Translating it yields CASSEQGWNQPQHF.

In this sample, this clone turned up once. V gene TRBV27 combines with J gene TRBJ1-2; D call uncertain. The V gene's germline CDR1 is MNHEY and CDR2 SMNVEV (reference sequence). The CDR3 sequence is 13 residues long. V was pared by 3 bases and J by 3 bases, with 8 bases between. The CDR3 sequence: CASSLGSDYGYTF. Written as DNA, the CDR3 is TGTGCCAGCAGTTTGGGGAGTGACTATGGCTACACCTTC.

This chain links TRBV12-3 or TRBV12-4 with TRBJ1-1; TRBD1 matches at 7 bases. The ends lost 5 bases at V and 7 bases at J; junction bases unmatched: 4. The CDR3 runs 12 residues. CDR3 nucleotides: TGTGCCAGCAGTCCGACAGGGAGTGAAGCTTTCTTT. It specifies CASSPTGSEAFF.

This sequence joins TRBV5-4 and TRBJ2-3, with D perhaps given as TRBD1 or TRBD2 (5 bases each). V was pared by 0 bases and J by 4 bases, with 12 bases between. The CDR3 contains 15 residues. Looked up from germline, CDR1 is SGHNT and CDR2 is YYREEE (reference sequence). CDR3 amino acids: CASSLDRLGADTQYF. CDR3 sequence (DNA): TGTGCCAGCAGCTTGGACAGGCTCGGGGCAGATACGCAGTATTTT.

The chain uses TRBV20-1 and TRBJ1-1; D call uncertain. Germline CDR1 reads DFQATT; CDR2 reads SNEGSKA (reference sequence). The CDR3 length is 13 residues. The germline V and J ends were trimmed by 3 bases and 5 bases, with 13 bases remaining between them. CDR3 bases: TGCAGTGCTAGTCTCCCAATACCAACTGAAGCTTTCTTT. Protein sequence: CSASLPIPTEAFF.

This chain joins TRBV27 and TRBJ1-1, with unresolved D. This CDR3 is 13 amino acids long. Trimming removed 4 bases at V and 1 base at J, with 7 bases between. Germline V CDR1 and CDR2: MNHEY, SMNVEV (reference sequence). DNA of the CDR3: TGTGCCAGCAGTTGGGCCCGGAACACTGAAGCTTTCTTT. This encodes CASSWARNTEAFF.

This chain links TRBV2 with TRBJ1-6; unclear D gene. The CDR3 runs to 14 residues. V lost 6 bases and J 7 bases, leaving 13 bases between the germline ends. The germline CDR1 and CDR2 sequences are SNHLY and FYNNEI. The CDR3 protein is CASRGGVGNSPLHF. The CDR3 DNA sequence: TGTGCCAGCAGGGGTGGGGTGGGGAATTCACCCCTCCACTTT.